Each of the 21 T cell receptor beta chains below was sequenced from the same sample in a study of OX40 agonist ivuxolimab in advanced cancers. Only in-frame clones appear in the TCRdb table, and some are missing; sequencing was by immunoSEQ multiplex PCR. Among 55,000 to 70,000 clones listed, roughly 83% were seen once. The sample consisted of CD4+ or CD8+ T cells sorted from blood, taken in a trial of the OX40 agonist ivuxolimab. These receptors were obtained from an adult with an advanced solid tumor such as melanoma, head and neck, liver or kidney cancer.

The V gene is TRBV6-6, the J gene TRBJ1-4; TRBD1 is a possible D gene (5 bases). This CDR3 is 14 amino acids long. Trimming shortened V by 2 bases and J by 8 bases, and 12 bases separated the two germline ends. CDR1 and CDR2 from the germline V gene are MNHNY and SVGAGI (reference sequence). The CDR3 region is CASSYSRTPEKLFF. The CDR3 DNA reads as TGTGCCAGCAGTTACAGTAGGACACCGGAAAAACTGTTTTTT.

The chain carries TRBV7-2 and TRBJ1-5; 8 bases are a match to TRBD1. The junction had 12 bases not matched to a gene; V was cut back by 7 bases and J by 7 bases. The germline CDR1 and CDR2 sequences are SGHTA and FQGNSA. The CDR3 has 15 amino acids. CDR3 sequence reads: CASTGQGNGRQPQHF. CDR3 in DNA: TGTGCCAGCACCGGACAGGGCAATGGGAGGCAGCCCCAGCATTTT.

This clone was observed a single time. This chain links TRBV27 with TRBJ1-1; 7 positions match TRBD1. Germline CDR1 reads MNHEY; CDR2 reads SMNVEV (reference sequence). With 6 bases clipped from V and 5 bases from J, the junction kept 3 bases outside the gene matches. This CDR3 is 12 amino acids long. CDR3 residues: CASRKTGTEAFF. The CDR3 DNA sequence: TGTGCCAGCAGAAAGACAGGGACTGAAGCTTTCTTT.

J is TRBJ2-1 and V is TRBV27, with 14 bases identical to TRBD2. Germline V gene lookup returns CDR1 MNHEY and CDR2 SMNVEV (reference sequence). J gave up 6 bases and V 5 bases, and 6 bases lay outside the gene matches. The CDR3 runs to 16 residues. The CDR3 loop is CASSQPGLAGVNEQFF. CDR3 DNA sequence: TGTGCCAGCAGTCAACCGGGACTAGCGGGGGTCAATGAGCAGTTCTTC.

This clone was seen a few times. The rearrangement links TRBV27 to TRBJ2-7, with no clear D. Germline values: CDR1 MNHEY, CDR2 SMNVEV (reference sequence). This CDR3 comprises 12 residues. V lost 6 bases and J lost 6, with 12 bases in between. As DNA, the CDR3 is TGTGCCAGCAGGCCCTCGGGTGGCGAGCAGTACTTC. It specifies CASRPSGGEQYF.

The chain couples TRBV6-1 to TRBJ1-3; D is unresolved. The CDR3 is 14 residues long. Germline assignment: CDR1 MNHNS and CDR2 SASEGT. V was clipped by 7 bases and J by 0 bases, with 10 bases between them. The CDR3 DNA follows: TGTGCCAGCAAGGACGGTAACTCTGGAAACACCATATATTTT. Translation gives CASKDGNSGNTIYF.

The chain combines TRBV30 with TRBJ1-4; perhaps TRBD1 as D (6 bases). V was pared by 6 bases and J by 5 bases, with 16 bases between. Germline loops: CDR1 GTSNPN, CDR2 SVGIG (reference sequence). This CDR3 spans 14 amino acids. As DNA, the CDR3 is TGTGCCTGCTCTAGCGGGGGGGCAAATGAAAAACTGTTTTTT. Its translation is CACSSGGANEKLFF.

The chain couples TRBV4-1 to TRBJ1-5, with TRBD1 as a possible D gene (6 bases). Germline CDR1 reads MGHRA; CDR2 reads YSYEKL. Trimming removed 0 bases from V and 4 bases from J, with 10 bases in between. The CDR3 has 15 residues. The CDR3 loop reads CASSQEGARNQPQHF. In DNA, the CDR3 is TGCGCCAGCAGCCAAGAGGGGGCGCGAAATCAGCCCCAGCATTTT.

This CDR3 is CASSQTRSGTKGSYGYTF. CDR3 nucleotide sequence: TGTGCCAGCAGCCAAACCAGGTCCGGGACAAAAGGAAGCTATGGCTACACCTTC. The rearrangement joins TRBV11-3 to TRBJ1-2; the D gene is possibly TRBD1 (6 bases). The germline V gene encodes CDR1 SGHNT and CDR2 YENEEA. This CDR3 is 18 amino acids long. V was clipped by 5 bases and J by 4 bases, with 26 bases between them.

The chain combines TRBV5-6 with TRBJ2-2; possibly TRBD1 or TRBD2 for D (6 bases each). V was cut by 1 base and J by 6 bases, with 25 bases left in between. The CDR3 runs 19 residues. The germline V gene has CDR1 SGHDT and CDR2 YYEEEE. Here the CDR3 reads CASSLTGSLAGEYSGELFF. CDR3 coding DNA: TGTGCCAGCAGCTTGACAGGGTCACTAGCCGGGGAGTACTCCGGGGAGCTGTTTTTT.

The J gene is TRBJ1-5, the V gene TRBV19; unclear D gene. This CDR3 contains 15 residues. Between the trimmed V and J ends, which lost 5 bases and 0 bases, there was a span of 11 bases. Germline loops: CDR1 LNHDA, CDR2 SQIVND (reference sequence). CDR3 DNA sequence: TGTGCCAGTAGTGCCGACAAGAATAGCAATCAGCCCCAGCATTTT. Its protein product is CASSADKNSNQPQHF.

This chain uses TRBV9 with TRBJ1-3; 8 nucleotides agree with TRBD1. The CDR3 is 16 amino acids. Germline-derived CDR1 and CDR2 are SGDLS and YYNGEE. The trim removed 4 bases at V and 0 bases at J, leaving 6 bases unmatched. CDR3 nucleotide sequence: TGTGCCAGCAGCTCACGGACAGGGAACTCTGGAAACACCATATATTTT. It codes for CASSSRTGNSGNTIYF.

The rearrangement links TRBV5-1 to TRBJ2-5, with a weak D call TRBD1 (6 bases). Deletions cut 4 bases from V and 5 bases from J, with 12 bases between. The CDR3 is made up of 13 amino acids. The germline V gene encodes CDR1 SGHRS and CDR2 YFSETQ. CDR3 sequence (DNA): TGCGCCAGCAGCACCGGACAGCGGGAGACCCAGTACTTC. This encodes CASSTGQRETQYF.

This clone was counted only a few times. The V gene is TRBV25-1, the J gene TRBJ1-1; D remains ambiguous. CDR1 is MGHDK, CDR2 SYGVNS, per germline. Trimming cost V 6 bases and J 0 bases, with 11 bases left between them. There are 14 residues in the CDR3. CDR3 sequence (DNA): TGTGCCAGCAGCCGAGGGAGCATGAACACTGAAGCTTTCTTT. Translated, it gives CASSRGSMNTEAFF.

The V call is TRBV5-1, the J call TRBJ2-3; the D gene is possibly TRBD1 (5 bases). V was trimmed by 2 bases and J by 0 bases, leaving 10 bases between them. Germline V CDR1 and CDR2: SGHRS, YFSETQ. The CDR3 is 15 amino acids. CDR3 nucleotides: TGCGCCAGCAGCTTCCAACAGGCTAGCACAGATACGCAGTATTTT. It yields the protein CASSFQQASTDTQYF.

The gene calls are TRBV19 and TRBJ2-5; D unresolved. CDR3 length: 12 residues. Trimming shortened V by 10 bases and J by 5 bases, and 14 bases separated the two germline ends. CDR1 LNHDA and CDR2 SQIVND come from the germline V gene (reference sequence). This CDR3 reads CATSPGGETQYF. CDR3 nucleotides: TGTGCCACCTCCCCAGGTGGGGAGACCCAGTACTTC.

The chain employs TRBV4-3 and TRBJ1-1; 9 nucleotides agree with TRBD1. The CDR3 is 14 amino acids. Germline CDR1 and CDR2: LGHNA and YSLEER. Unmatched junction bases numbered 4, after V lost 3 bases and J lost 5 bases. The CDR3 nucleotides are TGCGCCAGCAGCCAGAAGGGACAGGGAACTGAAGCTTTCTTT. Translation: CASSQKGQGTEAFF.

V is TRBV4-2 and J is TRBJ1-1; D gene uncertain. Germline V gives CDR1 LGHNA, CDR2 YNFKEQ. V was shortened by 1 base and J by 8 bases, with 5 bases between the two germline ends. The CDR3 runs 11 residues. This chain's CDR3 is CASSQGSEAFF. The CDR3, as DNA: TGTGCCAGCAGCCAAGGTTCGGAAGCTTTCTTT.

This clone showed up just a few times. The V gene is TRBV5-6, the J gene TRBJ2-3; D unclear. The germline V gene has CDR1 SGHDT and CDR2 YYEEEE. V lost 2 bases and J lost 6, with 10 bases in between. The CDR3 runs to 13 residues. The CDR3: CASSLGFSDTQYF. The CDR3 DNA is TGTGCCAGCAGCTTAGGGTTTTCTGATACGCAGTATTTT.

The chain joins TRBV7-8 to TRBJ1-2; D may be TRBD1 (5 bases). From germline, CDR1 is SGHVS and CDR2 FQNEAQ. The V and J ends lost 5 bases and 4 bases respectively, with 14 bases between them. This CDR3 is built from 14 residues. The DNA for the CDR3 is TGTGCCAGCAGCCCACGGGGGACCTCCTATGGCTACACCTTC. Translation: CASSPRGTSYGYTF.

The chain combines TRBV30 with TRBJ2-2; 8 bases line up with TRBD1. The germline V gene has CDR1 GTSNPN and CDR2 SVGIG (reference sequence). J lost 7 bases, V lost 5 bases, and 9 bases had no gene match. The CDR3 totals 14 residues. CDR3 loop: CAWGGQELVGELFF. In DNA, the CDR3 is TGTGCCTGGGGGGGACAGGAGCTTGTCGGGGAGCTGTTTTTT. Variable domain in full (rest from reference TRBV30 and TRBJ2-2): SQTIHQWPATLVQPVGSPLSLECTVEGTSNPNLYWYRQAAGRGLQLLFYSVGIGQISSEVPQNLSASRPQDRQFILSSKKLLLSDSGFYLCAWGGQELVGELFFGEGSRLTVL.